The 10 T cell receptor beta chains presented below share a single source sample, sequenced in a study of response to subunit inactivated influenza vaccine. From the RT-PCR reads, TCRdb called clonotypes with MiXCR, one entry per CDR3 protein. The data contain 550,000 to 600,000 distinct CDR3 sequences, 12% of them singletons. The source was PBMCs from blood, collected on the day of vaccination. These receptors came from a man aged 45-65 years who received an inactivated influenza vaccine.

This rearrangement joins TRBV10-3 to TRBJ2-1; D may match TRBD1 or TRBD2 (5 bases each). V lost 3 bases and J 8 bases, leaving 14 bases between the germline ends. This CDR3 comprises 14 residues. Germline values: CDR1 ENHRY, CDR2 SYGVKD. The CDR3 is CAISDPEGNDEQFF. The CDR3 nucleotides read TGTGCCATCAGTGACCCCGAGGGGAACGATGAGCAGTTCTTC.

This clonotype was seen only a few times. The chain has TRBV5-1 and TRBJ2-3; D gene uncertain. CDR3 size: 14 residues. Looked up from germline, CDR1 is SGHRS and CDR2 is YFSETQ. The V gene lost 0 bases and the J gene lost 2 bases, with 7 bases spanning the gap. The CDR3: CASSLEQPTDTQYF. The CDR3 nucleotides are TGCGCCAGCAGCTTGGAACAGCCCACAGATACGCAGTATTTT. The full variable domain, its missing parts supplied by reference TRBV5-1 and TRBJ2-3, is KAGVTQTPRYLIKTRGQQVTLSCSPISGHRSVSWYQQTPGQGLQFLFEYFSETQRNKGNFPGRFSGRQFSNSRSEMNVSTLELGDSALYLCASSLEQPTDTQYFGPGTRLTVL.

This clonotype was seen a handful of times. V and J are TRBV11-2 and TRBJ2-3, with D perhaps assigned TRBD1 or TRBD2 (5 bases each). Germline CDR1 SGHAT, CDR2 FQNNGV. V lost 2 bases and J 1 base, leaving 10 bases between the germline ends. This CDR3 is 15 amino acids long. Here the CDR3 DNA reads TGTGCCAGCAGCTTATCCCCGGGACGCACAGATACGCAGTATTTT. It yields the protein CASSLSPGRTDTQYF.

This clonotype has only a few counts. CDR3 nucleotides: TGTGCCACCAGTGATAACGTGGGGGCGGCGGAGACCCAGTACTTC. It translates to CATSDNVGAAETQYF. V usage is TRBV24-1 and J usage is TRBJ2-5; tentative D call: TRBD1 (6 bases). V lost 3 bases to trimming and J lost 5 bases, with 15 bases between them. Germline assignment: CDR1 KGHDR and CDR2 SFDVKD. The CDR3 is 15 residues long.

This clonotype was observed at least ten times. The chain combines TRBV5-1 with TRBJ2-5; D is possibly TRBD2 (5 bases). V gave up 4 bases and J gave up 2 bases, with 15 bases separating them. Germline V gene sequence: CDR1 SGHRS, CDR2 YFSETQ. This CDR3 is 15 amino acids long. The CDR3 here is CASSPGGSVQETQYF. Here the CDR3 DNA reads TGCGCCAGCAGCCCTGGCGGGTCGGTACAAGAGACCCAGTACTTC. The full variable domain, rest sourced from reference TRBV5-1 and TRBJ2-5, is KAGVTQTPRYLIKTRGQQVTLSCSPISGHRSVSWYQQTPGQGLQFLFEYFSETQRNKGNFPGRFSGRQFSNSRSEMNVSTLELGDSALYLCASSPGGSVQETQYFGPGTRLLVL.

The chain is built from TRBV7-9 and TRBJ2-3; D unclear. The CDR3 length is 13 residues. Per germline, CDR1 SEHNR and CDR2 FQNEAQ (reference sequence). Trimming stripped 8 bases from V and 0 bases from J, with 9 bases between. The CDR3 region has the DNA TGTGCCAGCGGGCAGGATAGCACAGATACGCAGTATTTT. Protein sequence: CASGQDSTDTQYF.

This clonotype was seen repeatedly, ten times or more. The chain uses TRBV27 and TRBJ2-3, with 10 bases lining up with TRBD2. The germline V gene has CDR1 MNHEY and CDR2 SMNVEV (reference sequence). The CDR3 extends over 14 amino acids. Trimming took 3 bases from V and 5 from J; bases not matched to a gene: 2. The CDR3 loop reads CASSLSSGRDTQYF. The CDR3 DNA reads TGTGCCAGCAGTTTGTCTAGCGGGAGAGATACGCAGTATTTT.

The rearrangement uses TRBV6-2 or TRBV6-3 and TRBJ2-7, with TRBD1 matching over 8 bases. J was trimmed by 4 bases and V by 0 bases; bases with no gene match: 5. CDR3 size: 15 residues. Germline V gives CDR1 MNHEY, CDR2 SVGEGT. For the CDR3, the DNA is TGTGCCAGCAGTTACTCGTGGACAGGGAATTACGAGCAGTACTTC. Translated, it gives CASSYSWTGNYEQYF.

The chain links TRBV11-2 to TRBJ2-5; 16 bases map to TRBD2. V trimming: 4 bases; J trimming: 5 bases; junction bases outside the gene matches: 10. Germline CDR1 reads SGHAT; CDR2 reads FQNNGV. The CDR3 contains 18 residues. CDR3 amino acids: CASSSRGLAGGPRETQYF. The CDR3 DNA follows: TGTGCCAGCAGCTCGAGGGGACTAGCGGGGGGGCCCCGGGAGACCCAGTACTTC.

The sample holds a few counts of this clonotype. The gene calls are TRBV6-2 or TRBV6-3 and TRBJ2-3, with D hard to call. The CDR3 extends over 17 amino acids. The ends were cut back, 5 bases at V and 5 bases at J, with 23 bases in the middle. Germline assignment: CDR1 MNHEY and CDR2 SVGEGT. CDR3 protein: CASSQPEWAASLDTQYF. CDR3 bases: TGTGCCAGCAGTCAACCTGAGTGGGCAGCTTCCCTAGATACGCAGTATTTT.